The next 16 T cell receptor beta chains were all read from a single sample in a study of T cell repertoires in cytomegalovirus infection. TCRdb independently ran MiXCR on the reads; one entry per CDR3 protein. This table holds approximately 390,000 distinct CDR3 sequences, roughly a third found once. Their antigens are not known. The sequencing here drew on cultured PBMCs, taken from culture after CMV antigen stimulation. These receptors all come from a human donor in good health (CMV status not recorded). Some clones in this sample may be carry-over from other donors' samples.

About this clonotype: An end of the junction differs from the germline gene, which may be a read error. The chain employs TRBV4-1 and TRBJ2-2, with D unclear. The CDR3 sequence is 14 residues long. CDR1 MGHRA and CDR2 YSYEKL come from the germline V gene. The CDR3 nucleotides are TGTGCCAGCAGCCAAGAGGCCAGCACCGGGGAGCTGTTTTTT. Its protein product is CASSQEASTGELFF.

This rearrangement joins TRBV12-3 or TRBV12-4 to TRBJ1-2; unclear D gene. The CDR3 spans 15 residues. V was cut by 6 bases and J by 4 bases, with 18 bases left in between. CDR3 coding DNA: TGTGCCAGCAGCGATAGTAGTCAACCCGGCTATGGCTACACCTTC. Translating gives CASSDSSQPGYGYTF.

This clonotype showed up just a few times. The genes are TRBV6-1 and TRBJ1-3; a weak D match, TRBD1 (6 bases). Germline assignment: CDR1 MNHNS and CDR2 SASEGT. The CDR3 length is 14 residues. The ends were cut back, 6 bases at V and 0 bases at J, with 9 bases in the middle. The DNA for the CDR3 is TGTGCCAGCAGGAACAGGGTCTCTGGAAACACCATATATTTT. Its protein product is CASRNRVSGNTIYF.

Many counts were recorded for this clonotype. The chain is built from TRBV7-9 and TRBJ1-1, with TRBD1 identical over 8 bases. The junction had 7 bases not matched to a gene; V was cut back by 5 bases and J by 5 bases. CDR1 is SEHNR, CDR2 FQNEAQ, per germline (reference sequence). This CDR3 is built from 14 residues. CDR3 bases: TGTGCCAGCAGCATTACAGGGGGTGAGACTGAAGCTTTCTTT. It encodes CASSITGGETEAFF.

This clonotype has a single count. The J gene is TRBJ1-1, the V gene TRBV28, with 9 bases lining up with TRBD1. The V gene end was trimmed by 2 bases and the J gene end by 3 bases; junction bases not matched to a gene: 7. Germline V gene sequence: CDR1 MDHEN, CDR2 SYDVKM. The CDR3 totals 16 residues. CDR3 in DNA: TGTGCCAGCAGTTTAGGACAGGGGAGGGTGGACACTGAAGCTTTCTTT. Residues: CASSLGQGRVDTEAFF.

This clonotype has only a few counts. The chain uses TRBV19 and TRBJ1-2, with D perhaps TRBD1 (6 bases). The V end was cut by 1 base, the J end by 6 bases, with 15 bases between. Germline CDR1 LNHDA, CDR2 SQIVND (reference sequence). The CDR3 sequence is 15 residues long. The CDR3 spells CASSIASGARDGYTF. CDR3 DNA: TGTGCCAGTAGTATAGCCTCAGGGGCGCGGGATGGCTACACCTTC.

The chain links TRBV9 to TRBJ2-5; a weak D match, TRBD1 (5 bases). The V end was cut by 0 bases, the J end by 5 bases, with 11 bases between. The CDR3 contains 14 residues. Germline V gene lookup returns CDR1 SGDLS and CDR2 YYNGEE. The CDR3 loop is CASSVEGRSETQYF. Written as DNA, the CDR3 is TGTGCCAGCAGCGTAGAGGGGCGGTCGGAGACCCAGTACTTC.

This clonotype was observed many times. In DNA form, the CDR3 reads TGTGCCAGCAGCTTAGCCCGACGGTTTCCCGATGAGCAGTTCTTC. It codes for CASSLARRFPDEQFF. The V call is TRBV7-2, the J call TRBJ2-1, with D hard to call. V shed 0 bases and J shed 8 bases, with 14 bases lying between them. The germline CDR1 and CDR2 sequences are SGHTA and FQGNSA. This CDR3 spans 15 amino acids.

The CDR3 DNA reads TGTGCCAGCAGCCCTGGGACTAGCGGGATTAACGAGCAGTACTTC. Protein product: CASSPGTSGINEQYF. The V gene is TRBV7-2, the J gene TRBJ2-7; 13 bases align to TRBD2. Looked up from germline, CDR1 is SGHTA and CDR2 is FQGNSA. V trimming: 5 bases; J trimming: 5 bases; junction bases outside the gene matches: 6. CDR3 length: 15 amino acids.

The chain joins TRBV7-8 to TRBJ1-6, with D uncertain. V gave up 1 base and J gave up 5 bases, with 15 bases separating them. The CDR3 loop spans 17 amino acids. Germline CDR1 reads SGHVS; CDR2 reads FQNEAQ. CDR3 coding DNA: TGTGCCAGCAGCTTAGTCGGTGAGGGTAGGAATAATTCACCCCTCCACTTT. Translated, it gives CASSLVGEGRNNSPLHF. The whole variable domain, remainder taken from reference TRBV7-8 and TRBJ1-6, is GAGVSQSPRYKVAKRGQDVALRCDPISGHVSLFWYQQALGQGPEFLTYFQNEAQLDKSGLPSDRFFAERPEGSVSTLKIQRTQQEDSAVYLCASSLVGEGRNNSPLHFGNGTRLTVT.

The CDR3 DNA reads TGTGCCAGCAGCCTTACTCCCCGGGCAACTGAAGCTTTCTTT. The encoded protein is CASSLTPRATEAFF. J is TRBJ1-1 and V is TRBV11-2; D ambiguous. CDR1 and CDR2 (germline): SGHAT, FQNNGV. Between the trimmed V and J ends, which lost 5 bases and 5 bases, there was a span of 15 bases. The CDR3 is made up of 14 amino acids. The whole variable domain, remainder taken from reference TRBV11-2 and TRBJ1-1, is EAGVAQSPRYKIIEKRQSVAFWCNPISGHATLYWYQQILGQGPKLLIQFQNNGVVDDSQLPKDRFSAERLKGVDSTLKIQPAKLEDSAVYLCASSLTPRATEAFFGQGTRLTVV.

V usage is TRBV5-4 and J usage is TRBJ2-1; 12 bases line up with TRBD1. J gave up 9 bases and V 4 bases, and 8 bases lay outside the gene matches. Germline CDR1 and CDR2: SGHNT and YYREEE (reference sequence). The length of the CDR3 is 15 residues. The DNA for the CDR3 is TGTGCCAGCAGCCGGGGGGGGACAGGGGGCACTGAGCAGTTCTTC. Its protein is CASSRGGTGGTEQFF.

This clonotype came up once. The V gene is TRBV27, the J gene TRBJ2-1; D unresolved. The CDR3 covers 15 residues. V was trimmed by 9 bases and J by 0 bases, leaving 15 bases between them. Germline CDR1 and CDR2: MNHEY and SMNVEV (reference sequence). DNA of the CDR3: TGTGCCAGTAGATTTCAAGCTAGCTCCTACAATGAGCAGTTCTTC. Encoded protein: CASRFQASSYNEQFF.

This clonotype was recorded only once. This chain connects TRBV27 to TRBJ2-5; 10 positions agree with TRBD2. Unmatched junction bases numbered 5, after V lost 5 bases and J lost 2 bases. Germline CDR1 and CDR2: MNHEY and SMNVEV (reference sequence). CDR3 length: 15 amino acids. This chain's CDR3 is CASSSGRVQQETQYF. In DNA, the CDR3 is TGTGCCAGCAGTAGCGGGAGGGTACAACAAGAGACCCAGTACTTC.

The gene calls are TRBV6-2 or TRBV6-3 and TRBJ2-1, with D tentatively TRBD1 (6 bases). V dropped 2 bases and J dropped 4 bases, with 6 bases sitting between them. In germline, CDR1 is MNHEY, CDR2 SVGEGT. This CDR3 is 13 amino acids long. The CDR3 reads CASSYGQYNEQFF. Here the CDR3 DNA reads TGTGCCAGCAGTTACGGACAGTACAATGAGCAGTTCTTC.

The V call is TRBV20-1, the J call TRBJ1-1; D ambiguous. Germline CDR1 DFQATT, CDR2 SNEGSKA (reference sequence). CDR3 length: 12 amino acids. Trimming removed 3 bases at V and 6 bases at J, with 11 bases between. The CDR3 nucleotides are TGCAGTGCTAGGTCTCTTCTGGCTGAAGCTTTCTTT. Amino acids: CSARSLLAEAFF.